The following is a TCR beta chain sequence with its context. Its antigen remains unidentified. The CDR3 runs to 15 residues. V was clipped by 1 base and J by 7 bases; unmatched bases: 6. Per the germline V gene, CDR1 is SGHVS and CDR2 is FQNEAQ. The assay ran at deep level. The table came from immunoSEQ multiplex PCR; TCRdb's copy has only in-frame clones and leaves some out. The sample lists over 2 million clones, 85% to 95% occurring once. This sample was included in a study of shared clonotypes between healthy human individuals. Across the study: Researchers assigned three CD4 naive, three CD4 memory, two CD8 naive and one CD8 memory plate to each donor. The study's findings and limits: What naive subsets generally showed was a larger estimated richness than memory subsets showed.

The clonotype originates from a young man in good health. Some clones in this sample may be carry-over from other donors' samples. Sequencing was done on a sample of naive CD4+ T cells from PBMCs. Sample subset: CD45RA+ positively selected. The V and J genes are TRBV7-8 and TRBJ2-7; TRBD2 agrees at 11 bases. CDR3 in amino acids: CASSLVGGTSGEQYF. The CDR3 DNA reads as TGTGCCAGCAGCTTAGTCGGGGGGACTAGCGGAGAGCAGTACTTC. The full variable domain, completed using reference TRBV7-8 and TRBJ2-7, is GAGVSQSPRYKVAKRGQDVALRCDPISGHVSLFWYQQALGQGPEFLTYFQNEAQLDKSGLPSDRFFAERPEGSVSTLKIQRTQQEDSAVYLCASSLVGGTSGEQYFGPGTRLTVT.